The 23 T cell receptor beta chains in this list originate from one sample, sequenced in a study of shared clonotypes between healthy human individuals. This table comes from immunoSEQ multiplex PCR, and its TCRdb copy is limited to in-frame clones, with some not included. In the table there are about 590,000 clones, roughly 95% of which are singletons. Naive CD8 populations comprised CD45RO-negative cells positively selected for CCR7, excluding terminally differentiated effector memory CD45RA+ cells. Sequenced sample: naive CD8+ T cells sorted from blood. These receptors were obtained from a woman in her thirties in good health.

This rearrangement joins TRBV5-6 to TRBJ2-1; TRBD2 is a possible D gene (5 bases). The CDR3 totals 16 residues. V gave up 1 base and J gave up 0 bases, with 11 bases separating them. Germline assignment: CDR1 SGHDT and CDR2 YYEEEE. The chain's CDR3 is CASSLPSGISYNEQFF. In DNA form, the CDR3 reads TGTGCCAGCAGCTTGCCGTCGGGAATCTCCTACAATGAGCAGTTCTTC.

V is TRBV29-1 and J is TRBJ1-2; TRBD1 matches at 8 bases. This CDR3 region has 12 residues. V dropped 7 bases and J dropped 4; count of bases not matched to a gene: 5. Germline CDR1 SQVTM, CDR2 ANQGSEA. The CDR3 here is CSAWTGSYGYTF. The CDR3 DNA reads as TGCAGCGCCTGGACAGGGAGCTATGGCTACACCTTC.

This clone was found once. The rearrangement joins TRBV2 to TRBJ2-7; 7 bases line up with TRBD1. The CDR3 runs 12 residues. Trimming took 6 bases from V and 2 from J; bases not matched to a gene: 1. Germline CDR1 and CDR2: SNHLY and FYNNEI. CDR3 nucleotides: TGTGCCAGCAGGGACAGGACCTACGAGCAGTACTTC. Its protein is CASRDRTYEQYF.

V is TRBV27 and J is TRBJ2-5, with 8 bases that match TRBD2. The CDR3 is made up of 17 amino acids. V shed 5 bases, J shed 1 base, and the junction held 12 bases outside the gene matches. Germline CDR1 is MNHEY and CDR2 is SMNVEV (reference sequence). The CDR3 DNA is TGTGCCAGCAGTCCTCATAGCGGGGCAGCCCCCCAAGAGACCCAGTACTTC. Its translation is CASSPHSGAAPQETQYF.

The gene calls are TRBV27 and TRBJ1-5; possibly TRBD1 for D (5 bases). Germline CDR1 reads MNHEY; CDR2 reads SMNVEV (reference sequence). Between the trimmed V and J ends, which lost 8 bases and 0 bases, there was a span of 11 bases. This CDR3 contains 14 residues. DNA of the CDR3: TGTGCCAGCCGGGGCGGACATAGCAATCAGCCCCAGCATTTT. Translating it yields CASRGGHSNQPQHF.

The CDR3, as DNA: TGTGCCAGCAAGGAACTAGCGGGCGACGATCCGTACTTC. Its protein is CASKELAGDDPYF. V is TRBV2 and J is TRBJ2-7; 9 nucleotides agree with TRBD2. Trimming at V came to 7 bases and at J to 12 bases, leaving 13 bases not matched to a gene. CDR3 length: 13 residues. Germline V gene data show CDR1 as SNHLY and CDR2 as FYNNEI.

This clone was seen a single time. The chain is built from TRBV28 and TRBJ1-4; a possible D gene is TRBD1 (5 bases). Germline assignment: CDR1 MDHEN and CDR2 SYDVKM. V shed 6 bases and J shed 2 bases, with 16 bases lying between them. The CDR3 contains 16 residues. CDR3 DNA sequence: TGTGCCAGCAGGGACATAAGGGAGGCGACTAATGAAAAACTGTTTTTT. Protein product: CASRDIREATNEKLFF.

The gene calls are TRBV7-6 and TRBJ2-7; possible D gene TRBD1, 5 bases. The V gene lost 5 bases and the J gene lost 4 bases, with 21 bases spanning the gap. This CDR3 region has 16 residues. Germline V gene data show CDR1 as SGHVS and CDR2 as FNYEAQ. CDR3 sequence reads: CASSPKDSLLYYEQYF. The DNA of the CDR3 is TGTGCCAGCAGCCCAAAAGACAGTCTACTCTATTACGAGCAGTACTTC.

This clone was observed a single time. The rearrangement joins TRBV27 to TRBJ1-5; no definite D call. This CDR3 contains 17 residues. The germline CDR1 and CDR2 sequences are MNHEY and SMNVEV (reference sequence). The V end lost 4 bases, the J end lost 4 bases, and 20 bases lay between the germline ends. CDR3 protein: CASSSEAPFLVNQPQHF. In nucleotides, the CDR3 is TGTGCCAGCAGTTCCGAGGCCCCGTTCCTTGTGAATCAGCCCCAGCATTTT.

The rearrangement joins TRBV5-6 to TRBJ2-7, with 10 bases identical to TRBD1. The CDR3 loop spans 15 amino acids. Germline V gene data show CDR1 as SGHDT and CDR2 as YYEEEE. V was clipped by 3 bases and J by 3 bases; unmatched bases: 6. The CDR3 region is CASSSPGQGNYEQYF. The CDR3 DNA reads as TGTGCCAGCAGCTCACCGGGACAGGGGAACTACGAGCAGTACTTC.

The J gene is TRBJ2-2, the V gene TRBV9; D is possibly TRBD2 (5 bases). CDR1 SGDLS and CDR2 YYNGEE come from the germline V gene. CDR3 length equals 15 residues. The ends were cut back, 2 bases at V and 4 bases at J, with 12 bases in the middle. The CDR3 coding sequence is TGTGCCAGCAGCGTGAGCGGAGACGGCACCGGGGAGCTGTTTTTT. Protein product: CASSVSGDGTGELFF.

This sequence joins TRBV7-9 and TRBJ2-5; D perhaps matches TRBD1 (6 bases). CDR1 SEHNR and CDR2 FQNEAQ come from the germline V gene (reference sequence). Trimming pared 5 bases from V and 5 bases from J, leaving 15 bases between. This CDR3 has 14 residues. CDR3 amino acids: CASSISGGWETQYF. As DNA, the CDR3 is TGTGCCAGCAGCATCTCTGGGGGCTGGGAGACCCAGTACTTC.

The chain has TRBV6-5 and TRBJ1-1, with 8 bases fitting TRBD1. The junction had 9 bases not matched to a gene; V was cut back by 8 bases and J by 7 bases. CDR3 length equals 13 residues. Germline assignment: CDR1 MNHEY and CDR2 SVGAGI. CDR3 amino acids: CASQRTGRSEAFF. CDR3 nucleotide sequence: TGTGCCAGCCAAAGGACAGGGCGAAGTGAAGCTTTCTTT.

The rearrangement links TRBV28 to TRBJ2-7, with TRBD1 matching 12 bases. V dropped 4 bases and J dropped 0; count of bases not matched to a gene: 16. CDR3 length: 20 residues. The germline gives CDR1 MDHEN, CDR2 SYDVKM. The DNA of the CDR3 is TGTGCCAGCAGTTCCCGGAGCGGGACAGGGGGCTCAGAGAGCTCCTACGAGCAGTACTTC. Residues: CASSSRSGTGGSESSYEQYF. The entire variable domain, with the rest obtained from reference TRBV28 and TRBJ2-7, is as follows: DVKVTQSSRYLVKRTGEKVFLECVQDMDHENMFWYRQDPGLGLRLIYFSYDVKMKEKGDIPEGYSVSREKKERFSLILESASTNQTSMYLCASSSRSGTGGSESSYEQYFGPGTRLTVT.

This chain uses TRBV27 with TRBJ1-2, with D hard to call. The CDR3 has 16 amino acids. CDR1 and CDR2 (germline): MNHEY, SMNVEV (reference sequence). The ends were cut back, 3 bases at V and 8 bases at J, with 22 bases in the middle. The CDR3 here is CASSFSATSGRGGYTF. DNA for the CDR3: TGTGCCAGCAGTTTCTCAGCTACAAGCGGTCGTGGCGGCTACACCTTC.

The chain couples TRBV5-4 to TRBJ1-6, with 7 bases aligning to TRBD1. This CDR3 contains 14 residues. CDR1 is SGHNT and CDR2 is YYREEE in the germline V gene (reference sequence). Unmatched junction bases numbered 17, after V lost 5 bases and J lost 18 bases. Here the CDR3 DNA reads TGTGCCAGCAGTTCCGGGGGACAGCTGGGGGAATACCACTTT. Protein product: CASSSGGQLGEYHF.

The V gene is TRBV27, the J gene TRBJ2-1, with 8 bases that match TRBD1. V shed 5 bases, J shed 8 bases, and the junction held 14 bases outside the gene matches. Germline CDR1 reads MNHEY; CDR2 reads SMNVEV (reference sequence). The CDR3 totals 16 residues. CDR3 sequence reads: CASSHSGWAGGDEQFF. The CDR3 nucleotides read TGTGCCAGCAGTCATTCCGGATGGGCAGGGGGCGATGAGCAGTTCTTC.

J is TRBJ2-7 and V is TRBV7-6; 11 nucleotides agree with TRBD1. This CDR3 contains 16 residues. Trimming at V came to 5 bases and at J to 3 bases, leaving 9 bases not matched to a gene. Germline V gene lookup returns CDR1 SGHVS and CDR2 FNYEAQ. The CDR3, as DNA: TGTGCCAGCAGCACTAGGGGGACAGGGGGACTCTACGAGCAGTACTTC. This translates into CASSTRGTGGLYEQYF.

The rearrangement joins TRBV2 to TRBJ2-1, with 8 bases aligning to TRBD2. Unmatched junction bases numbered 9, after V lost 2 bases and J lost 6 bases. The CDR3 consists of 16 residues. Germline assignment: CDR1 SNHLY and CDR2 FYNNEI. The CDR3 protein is CASSEQSGSRINEQFF. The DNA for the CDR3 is TGTGCCAGCAGTGAACAGAGCGGGAGTCGGATCAATGAGCAGTTCTTC.

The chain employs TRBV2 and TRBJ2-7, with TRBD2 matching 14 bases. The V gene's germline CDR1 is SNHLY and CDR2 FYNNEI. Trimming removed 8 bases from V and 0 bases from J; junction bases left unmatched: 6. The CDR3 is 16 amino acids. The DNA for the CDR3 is TGTGCCAGCGGTATGACTAGCGGGAGGGCCTCCTACGAGCAGTACTTC. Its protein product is CASGMTSGRASYEQYF.

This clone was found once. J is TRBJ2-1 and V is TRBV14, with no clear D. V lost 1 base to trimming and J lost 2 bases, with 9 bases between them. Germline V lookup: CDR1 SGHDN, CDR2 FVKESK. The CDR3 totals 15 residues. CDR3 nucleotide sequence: TGTGCCAGCAGCCAAGGGTGGGGTCCCTACAATGAGCAGTTCTTC. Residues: CASSQGWGPYNEQFF.

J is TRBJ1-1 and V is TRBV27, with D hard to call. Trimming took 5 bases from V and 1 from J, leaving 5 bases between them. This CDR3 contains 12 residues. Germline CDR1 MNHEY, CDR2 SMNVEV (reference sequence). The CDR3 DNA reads TGTGCCAGCAGTAGAACGAACACTGAAGCTTTCTTT. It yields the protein CASSRTNTEAFF.

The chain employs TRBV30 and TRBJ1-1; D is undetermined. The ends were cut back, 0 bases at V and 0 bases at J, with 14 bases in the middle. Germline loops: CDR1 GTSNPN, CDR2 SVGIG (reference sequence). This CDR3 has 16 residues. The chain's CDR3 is CAWSVRNPFVNTEAFF. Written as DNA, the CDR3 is TGTGCCTGGAGTGTTCGGAATCCGTTCGTGAACACTGAAGCTTTCTTT.